This entry describes one T cell receptor beta chain. This clone was counted only a few times. Its antigen remains undetermined. No base quality values were provided; no much bigger clone lies one nucleotide off. The time point label, as the study defines it: week 11, during vaccination. Every vaccine dose consisted of 300 ug of a 20-mer mutant IDH1 peptide in Montanide, administered subcutaneously together with topical imiquimod. All donors had newly diagnosed IDH1-mutant astrocytomas of WHO grade 3 or 4 that showed loss of nuclear ATRX. The samples were drawn from NOA16, a multicentre, single-arm, open-label phase I trial in Germany that tested a mutant IDH1 peptide vaccine in humans for the first time. Genomic DNA for TCRB sequencing was extracted from EDTA blood using the DNeasy Blood and Tissue Kit. These data originate in a study of a mutant IDH1 vaccine in newly diagnosed glioma (dated by TCRdb to the early 2020s). For context, the study as a whole: Patients received eight vaccinations in weeks 1, 3, 5, 7, 11, 15, 19 and 23, corresponding to visits V03 through V10. For exploratory analyses, 25 to 30 treated patients had longitudinal TCRB deep sequencing done wherever samples were available. Of the approximately 35 treated patients, around 62% were male and roughly 38% were female, and a mean age of around 40 years was recorded. Peripheral blood was collected at six visits: V03 (baseline), V05, V07, V10, V12 and V13. Before enrollment, most patients had been given radiochemotherapy with temozolomide as standard therapy, while the rest had received either radiotherapy alone or temozolomide alone. Vaccination was initiated 4-6 weeks after radiotherapy alone, or concurrently with temozolomide cycles in the chemotherapy-containing groups.

The receptor library was made with the immunoSEQ multiplex PCR assay. Following the manufacturer's protocol, the hsTCRB Kit was used to amplify rearranged TCR beta chain sequences. Sequencing of TCRB libraries was carried out on an Illumina MiSeq. On the authors' methods: Demultiplexing, trimming and gene mapping were performed with the kit vendor's proprietary platform. TCRdb provides this immuneACCESS table in a form limited to in-frame rearrangements. Some clones are lacking; in checked studies, under half of them reflect an unresolved V gene, and why the rest are absent is not known. Clone size and V and J calls were adopted from that table, with D and trimming inferred from the DNA. In all, the sample holds tens of thousands of clones, and roughly 80% of those were seen once. The top ten clones comprise 4.5% to 7.5% of the sample. Paper-wide results and their limitations: Pseudoprogression appeared unrelated to alterations in the top peripheral T cell clonotypes detected by TCRB sequencing. Selection of PBMC samples for TCRB deep sequencing was based on availability. Immune responses induced by the vaccine were seen in 90% to 95% of patients across multiple MHC alleles. The authors stated that sample limitations prevented analyses of patient blood samples from being reproduced.

CDR1 SGHTA and CDR2 FQGNSA were looked up in the germline V gene. From its cysteine to its phenylalanine, the CDR3 spans 14 amino acids. CDR3 DNA is the only sequence kept; it has 42 bases, read in frame from the first base. The junction shows trimming of 2 bases on V and 2 bases on J, and the gene matches do not reach 0 bases of it. This sequence uses TRBV7-2 and TRBJ2-7, and TRBD2 matches 10 of the central bases. The clonotype was recovered from a man aged 45-60 years with glioma. This material consisted of PBMCs, taken from a glioma patient whose treatment included an IDH1 peptide vaccine. The nucleotide sequence is TGTGCCAGCAGCTTAACTAGCGGGGCCTACGAGCAGTACTTC. Translated, it reads CASSLTSGAYEQYF.